These 7 T cell receptor beta chains share one sample of origin, sequenced in a study of blood T cell repertoires in COVID-19. Using immunoSEQ multiplex PCR, the repertoire was profiled, and TCRdb retains in-frame clones only, with some absent. The sample contains around 200,000 clones, roughly nine tenths of which appear only once. Sequenced sample: PBMCs or T cells enriched from blood (not recorded which). Every receptor here comes from a woman aged 50 to 60 in a cohort exposed to, infected with or recovered from COVID-19 (not recorded which).

V and J are TRBV7-3 and TRBJ2-2; D may be TRBD1 (6 bases). Germline CDR1 SGHTA, CDR2 FQGTGA. The CDR3 is 13 residues long. V lost 1 base to trimming and J lost 6 bases, with 6 bases between them. DNA of the CDR3: TGTGCCAGCAGCTTAAACAGGGCCGGGGAGCTGTTTTTT. Translation: CASSLNRAGELFF.

The chain uses TRBV30 and TRBJ2-3, with D possibly matching TRBD2 (6 bases). V gave up 0 bases and J gave up 1 base, with 14 bases separating them. The CDR3 sequence is 16 residues long. Germline values: CDR1 GTSNPN, CDR2 SVGIG (reference sequence). The CDR3 region has the DNA TGTGCCTGGAGTGTATGGCAGGGAGGTGGCACAGATACGCAGTATTTT. Its protein is CAWSVWQGGGTDTQYF.

CDR3 loop: CASRFRQGGYTF. CDR3 DNA sequence: TGTGCCAGCAGGTTCCGACAGGGTGGCTACACCTTC. The chain recombines TRBV6-5 with TRBJ1-2, with 7 bases identical to TRBD1. The CDR3 loop spans 12 amino acids. From germline, CDR1 is MNHEY and CDR2 SVGAGI. Losses at the gene ends were 6 bases for V and 7 bases for J; bases not matched to a gene: 5.

V is TRBV5-4 and J is TRBJ1-6; D perhaps matches TRBD1 (5 bases). The CDR3 runs 14 residues. Per germline, CDR1 SGHNT and CDR2 YYREEE (reference sequence). V lost 4 bases and J 10 bases, leaving 15 bases between the germline ends. In nucleotides, the CDR3 is TGTGCCAGCAGCCTGGGGCCAGGAATATCACCCCTCCACTTT. This sequence encodes CASSLGPGISPLHF.

The genes are TRBV6-5 and TRBJ1-6; 9 bases are a match to TRBD1. CDR1 MNHEY and CDR2 SVGAGI come from the germline V gene. Trimming at V came to 0 bases and at J to 10 bases, leaving 7 bases not matched to a gene. The CDR3 covers 16 residues. CDR3 residues: CASSYSTGGMSSPLHF. In nucleotides, the CDR3 is TGTGCCAGCAGTTACTCGACAGGGGGAATGAGCTCACCCCTCCACTTT.

The chain combines TRBV5-6 with TRBJ2-7; no clear D gene. CDR3 size: 13 residues. The germline V gene encodes CDR1 SGHDT and CDR2 YYEEEE. The V gene lost 5 bases and the J gene lost 5 bases, with 14 bases spanning the gap. The CDR3 is CASSSAVVHEQYF. In nucleotides, the CDR3 is TGTGCCAGCAGTTCTGCGGTTGTCCACGAGCAGTACTTC.

The chain couples TRBV18 to TRBJ1-2, with a weak D call TRBD1 (5 bases). Trimming shortened V by 2 bases and J by 6 bases, and 13 bases separated the two germline ends. In germline, CDR1 is KGHSH, CDR2 LQKENI. This CDR3 is built from 14 residues. The chain's CDR3 is CASSPWAGEDGYTF. The CDR3 DNA reads TGTGCCAGCTCACCATGGGCGGGGGAGGATGGCTACACCTTC.